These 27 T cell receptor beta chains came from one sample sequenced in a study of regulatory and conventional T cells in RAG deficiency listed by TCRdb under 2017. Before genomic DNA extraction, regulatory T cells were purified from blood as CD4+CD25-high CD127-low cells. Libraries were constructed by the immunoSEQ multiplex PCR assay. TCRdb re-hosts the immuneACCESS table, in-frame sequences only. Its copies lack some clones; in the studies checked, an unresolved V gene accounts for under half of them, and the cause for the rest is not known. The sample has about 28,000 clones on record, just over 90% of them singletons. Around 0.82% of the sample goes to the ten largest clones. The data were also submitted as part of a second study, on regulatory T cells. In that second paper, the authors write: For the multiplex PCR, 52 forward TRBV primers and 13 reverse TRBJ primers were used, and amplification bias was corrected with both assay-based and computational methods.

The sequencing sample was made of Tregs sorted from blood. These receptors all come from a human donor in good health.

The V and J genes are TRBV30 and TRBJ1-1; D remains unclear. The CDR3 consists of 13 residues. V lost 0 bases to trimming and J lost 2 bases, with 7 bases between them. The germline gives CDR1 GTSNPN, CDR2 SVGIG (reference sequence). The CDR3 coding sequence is TGTGCCTGGAGTGTTCTCCTAAACACTGAAGCTTTCTTT. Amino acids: CAWSVLLNTEAFF.

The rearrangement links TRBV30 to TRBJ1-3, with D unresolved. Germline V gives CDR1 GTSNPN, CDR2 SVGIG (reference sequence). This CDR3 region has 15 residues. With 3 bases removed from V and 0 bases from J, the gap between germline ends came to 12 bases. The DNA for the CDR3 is TGTGCCTGGAGAGCACAGTTCAGCTCTGGAAACACCATATATTTT. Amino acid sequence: CAWRAQFSSGNTIYF.

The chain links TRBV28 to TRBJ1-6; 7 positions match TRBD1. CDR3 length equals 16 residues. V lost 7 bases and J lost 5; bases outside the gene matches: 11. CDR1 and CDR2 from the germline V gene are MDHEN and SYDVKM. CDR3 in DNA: TGTGCCAGCACAAGAGGGCCGGGACAGCATAATTCACCCCTCCACTTT. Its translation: CASTRGPGQHNSPLHF.

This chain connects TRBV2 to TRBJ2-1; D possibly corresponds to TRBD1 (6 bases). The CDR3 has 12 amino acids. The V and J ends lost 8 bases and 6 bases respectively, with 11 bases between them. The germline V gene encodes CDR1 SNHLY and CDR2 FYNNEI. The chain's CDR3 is CASGGLFNEQFF. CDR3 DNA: TGTGCCAGCGGGGGCTTATTCAATGAGCAGTTCTTC.

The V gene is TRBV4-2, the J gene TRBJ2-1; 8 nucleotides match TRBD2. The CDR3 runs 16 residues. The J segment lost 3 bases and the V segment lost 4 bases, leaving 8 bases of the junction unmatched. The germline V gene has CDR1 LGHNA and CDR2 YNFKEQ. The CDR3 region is CASSPWSRGGYNEQFF. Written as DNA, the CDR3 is TGTGCCAGCAGCCCATGGAGCCGGGGGGGCTACAATGAGCAGTTCTTC.

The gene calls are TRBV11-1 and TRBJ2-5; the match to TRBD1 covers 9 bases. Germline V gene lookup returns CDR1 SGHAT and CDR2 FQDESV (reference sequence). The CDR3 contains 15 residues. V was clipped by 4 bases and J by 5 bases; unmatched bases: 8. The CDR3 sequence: CASSYLGQGGETQYF. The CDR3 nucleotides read TGTGCCAGCAGCTATTTGGGACAGGGCGGCGAGACCCAGTACTTC.

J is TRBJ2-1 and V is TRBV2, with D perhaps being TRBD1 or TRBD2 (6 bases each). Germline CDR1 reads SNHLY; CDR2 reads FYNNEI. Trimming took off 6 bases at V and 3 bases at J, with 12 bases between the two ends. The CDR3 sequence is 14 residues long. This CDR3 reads CASRRGEYYNEQFF. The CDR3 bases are TGTGCCAGCAGAAGGGGGGAGTACTACAATGAGCAGTTCTTC. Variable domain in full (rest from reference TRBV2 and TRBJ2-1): EPEVTQTPSHQVTQMGQEVILRCVPISNHLYFYWYRQILGQKVEFLVSFYNNEISEKSEIFDDQFSVERPDGSNFTLKIRSTKLEDSAMYFCASRRGEYYNEQFFGPGTRLTVL.

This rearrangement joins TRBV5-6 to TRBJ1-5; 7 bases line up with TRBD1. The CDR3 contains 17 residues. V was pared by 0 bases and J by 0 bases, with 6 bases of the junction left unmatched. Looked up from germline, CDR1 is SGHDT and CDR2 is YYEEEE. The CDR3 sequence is CASSLGQGGYSNQPQHF. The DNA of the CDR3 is TGTGCCAGCAGCTTGGGACAGGGCGGCTATAGCAATCAGCCCCAGCATTTT.

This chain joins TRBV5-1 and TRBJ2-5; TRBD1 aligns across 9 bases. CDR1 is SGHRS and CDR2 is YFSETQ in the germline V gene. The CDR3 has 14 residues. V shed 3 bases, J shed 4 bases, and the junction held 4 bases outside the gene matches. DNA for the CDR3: TGCGCCAGCAGCTACGGGACAGGGACAGAGACCCAGTACTTC. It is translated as CASSYGTGTETQYF.

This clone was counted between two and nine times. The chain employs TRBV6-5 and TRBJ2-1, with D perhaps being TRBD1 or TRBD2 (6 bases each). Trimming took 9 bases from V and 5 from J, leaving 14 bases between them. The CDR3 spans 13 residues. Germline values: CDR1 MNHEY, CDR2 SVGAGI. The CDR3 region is CARWGAVDNEQFF. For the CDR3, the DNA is TGTGCCAGGTGGGGGGCCGTCGACAATGAGCAGTTCTTC.

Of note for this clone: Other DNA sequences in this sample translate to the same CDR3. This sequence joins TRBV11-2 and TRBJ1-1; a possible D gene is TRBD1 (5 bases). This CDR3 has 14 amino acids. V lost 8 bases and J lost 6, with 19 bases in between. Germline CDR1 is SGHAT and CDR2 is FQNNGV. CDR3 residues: CASQSSPGRAEAFF. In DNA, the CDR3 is TGTGCCAGCCAGTCATCCCCAGGCAGGGCTGAAGCTTTCTTT.

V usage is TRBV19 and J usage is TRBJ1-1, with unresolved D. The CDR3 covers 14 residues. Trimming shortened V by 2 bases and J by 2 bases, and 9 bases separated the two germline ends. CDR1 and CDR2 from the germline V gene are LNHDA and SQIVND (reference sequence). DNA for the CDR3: TGTGCCAGTAGTATAAGGAGTAGAAACACTGAAGCTTTCTTT. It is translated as CASSIRSRNTEAFF.

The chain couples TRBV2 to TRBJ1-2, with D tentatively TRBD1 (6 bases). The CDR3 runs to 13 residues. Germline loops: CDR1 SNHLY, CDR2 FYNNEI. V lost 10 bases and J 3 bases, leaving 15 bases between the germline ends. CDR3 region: CATGGHQDYGYTF. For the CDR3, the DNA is TGTGCCACCGGGGGCCACCAGGACTATGGCTACACCTTC.

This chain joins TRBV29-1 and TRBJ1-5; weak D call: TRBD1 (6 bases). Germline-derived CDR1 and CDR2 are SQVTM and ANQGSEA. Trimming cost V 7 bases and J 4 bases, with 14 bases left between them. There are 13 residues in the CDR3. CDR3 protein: CSASGGGNQPQHF. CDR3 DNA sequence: TGCAGCGCCTCAGGAGGGGGGAATCAGCCCCAGCATTTT.

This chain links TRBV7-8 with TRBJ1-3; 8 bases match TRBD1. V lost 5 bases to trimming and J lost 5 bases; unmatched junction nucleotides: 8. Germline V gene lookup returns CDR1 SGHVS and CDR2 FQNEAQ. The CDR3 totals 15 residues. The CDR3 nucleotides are TGTGCCAGCAGCCAAGACAGGGGATTCAGAAACACCATATATTTT. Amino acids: CASSQDRGFRNTIYF.

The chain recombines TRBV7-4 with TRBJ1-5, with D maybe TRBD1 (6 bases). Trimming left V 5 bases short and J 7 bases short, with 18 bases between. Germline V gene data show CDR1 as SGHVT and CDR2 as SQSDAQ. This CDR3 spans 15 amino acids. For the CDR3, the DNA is TGTGCCAGCAGCCTAGGATGGGGGGCCGGGCAGCCCCAGCATTTT. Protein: CASSLGWGAGQPQHF.

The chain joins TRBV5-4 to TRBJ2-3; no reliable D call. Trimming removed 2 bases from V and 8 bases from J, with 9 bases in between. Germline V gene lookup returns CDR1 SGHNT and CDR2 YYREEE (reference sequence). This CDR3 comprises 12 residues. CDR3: CASSFSWGTQYF. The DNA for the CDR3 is TGTGCCAGCAGCTTCAGCTGGGGTACGCAGTATTTT.

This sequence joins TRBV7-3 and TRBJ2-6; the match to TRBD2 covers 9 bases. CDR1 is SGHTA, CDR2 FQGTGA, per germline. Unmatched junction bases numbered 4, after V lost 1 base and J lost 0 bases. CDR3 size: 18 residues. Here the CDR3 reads CASSLNAGGTSGANVLTF. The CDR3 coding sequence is TGTGCCAGCAGCTTAAATGCGGGGGGGACCTCTGGGGCCAACGTCCTGACTTTC.

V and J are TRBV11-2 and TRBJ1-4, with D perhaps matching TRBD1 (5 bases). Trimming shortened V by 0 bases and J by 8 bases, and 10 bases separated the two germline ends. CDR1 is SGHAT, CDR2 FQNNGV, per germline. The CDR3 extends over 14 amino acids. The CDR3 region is CASSLEGEGEKLFF. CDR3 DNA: TGTGCCAGCAGCTTAGAGGGGGAAGGGGAAAAACTGTTTTTT. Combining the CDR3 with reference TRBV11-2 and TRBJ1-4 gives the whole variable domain EAGVAQSPRYKIIEKRQSVAFWCNPISGHATLYWYQQILGQGPKLLIQFQNNGVVDDSQLPKDRFSAERLKGVDSTLKIQPAKLEDSAVYLCASSLEGEGEKLFFGSGTQLSVL.

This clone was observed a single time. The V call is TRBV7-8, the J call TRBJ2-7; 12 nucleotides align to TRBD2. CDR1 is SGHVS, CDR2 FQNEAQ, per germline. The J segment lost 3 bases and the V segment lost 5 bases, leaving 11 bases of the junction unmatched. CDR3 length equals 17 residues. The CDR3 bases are TGTGCCAGCAGCCTCTCTCCTAGCGGGGGGGCCGTCTACGAGCAGTACTTC. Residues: CASSLSPSGGAVYEQYF.

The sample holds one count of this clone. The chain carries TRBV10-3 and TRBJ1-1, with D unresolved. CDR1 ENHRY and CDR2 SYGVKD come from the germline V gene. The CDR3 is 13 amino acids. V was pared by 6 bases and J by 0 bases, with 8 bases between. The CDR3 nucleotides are TGTGCCATCAGGGCCCAATTGAACACTGAAGCTTTCTTT. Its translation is CAIRAQLNTEAFF.

CDR3 nucleotide sequence: TGCGCCAGCAGGAACCGGGACAGGGGGGTTACGAACACCGGGGAGCTGTTTTTT. Encoded protein: CASRNRDRGVTNTGELFF. The chain combines TRBV5-1 with TRBJ2-2, with 11 bases aligning to TRBD1. This CDR3 contains 18 residues. Germline lookup yields CDR1 SGHRS and CDR2 YFSETQ. J was trimmed by 0 bases and V by 5 bases; bases with no gene match: 9.

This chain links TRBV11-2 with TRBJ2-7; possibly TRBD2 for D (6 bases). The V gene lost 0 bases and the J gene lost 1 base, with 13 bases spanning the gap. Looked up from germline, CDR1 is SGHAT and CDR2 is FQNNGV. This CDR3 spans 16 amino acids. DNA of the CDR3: TGTGCCAGCAGCTTAGATATCGGGACTGATTCCTACGAGCAGTACTTC. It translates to CASSLDIGTDSYEQYF. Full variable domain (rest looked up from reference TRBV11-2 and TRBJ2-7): EAGVAQSPRYKIIEKRQSVAFWCNPISGHATLYWYQQILGQGPKLLIQFQNNGVVDDSQLPKDRFSAERLKGVDSTLKIQPAKLEDSAVYLCASSLDIGTDSYEQYFGPGTRLTVT.

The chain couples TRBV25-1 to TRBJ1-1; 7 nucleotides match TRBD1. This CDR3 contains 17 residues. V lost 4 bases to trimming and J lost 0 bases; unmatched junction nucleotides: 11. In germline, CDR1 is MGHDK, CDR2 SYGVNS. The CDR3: CASSATPRDRLNTEAFF. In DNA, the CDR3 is TGTGCCAGCAGTGCTACACCCCGGGACAGATTGAACACTGAAGCTTTCTTT.

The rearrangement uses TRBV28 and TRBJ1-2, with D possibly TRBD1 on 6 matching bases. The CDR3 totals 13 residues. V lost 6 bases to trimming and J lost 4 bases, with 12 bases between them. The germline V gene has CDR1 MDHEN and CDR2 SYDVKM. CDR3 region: CASSPPDSYGYTF. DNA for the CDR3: TGTGCCAGCAGCCCTCCGGACAGCTATGGCTACACCTTC.

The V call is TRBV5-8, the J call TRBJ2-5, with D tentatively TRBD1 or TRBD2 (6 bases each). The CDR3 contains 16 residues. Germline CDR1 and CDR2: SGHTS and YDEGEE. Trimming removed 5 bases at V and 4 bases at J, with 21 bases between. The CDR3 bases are TGTGCCAGCAGGCCATCGGGGGCGAATCTGCGAGAGACCCAGTACTTC. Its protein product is CASRPSGANLRETQYF. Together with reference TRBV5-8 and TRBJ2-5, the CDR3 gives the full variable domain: EAGVTQSPTHLIKTRGQQATLRCSPISGHTSVYWYQQALGLGLQFLLWYDEGEERNRGNFPPRFSGRQFPNYSSELNVNALELEDSALYLCASRPSGANLRETQYFGPGTRLLVL.

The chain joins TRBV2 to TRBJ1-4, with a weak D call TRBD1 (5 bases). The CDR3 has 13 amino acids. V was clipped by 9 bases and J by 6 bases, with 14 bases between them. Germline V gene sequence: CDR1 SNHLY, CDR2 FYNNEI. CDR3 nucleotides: TGTGCCAGTGCACTGGGAGGGGATGAAAAACTGTTTTTT. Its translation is CASALGGDEKLFF.